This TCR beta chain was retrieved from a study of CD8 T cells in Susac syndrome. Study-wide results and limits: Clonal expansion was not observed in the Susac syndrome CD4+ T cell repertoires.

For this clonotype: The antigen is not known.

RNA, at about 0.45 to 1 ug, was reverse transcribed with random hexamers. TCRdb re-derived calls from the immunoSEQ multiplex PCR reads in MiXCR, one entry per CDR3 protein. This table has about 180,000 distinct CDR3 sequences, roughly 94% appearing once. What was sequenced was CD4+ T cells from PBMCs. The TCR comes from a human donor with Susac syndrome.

The CDR3 is CASSPAGPTYEQYF. The DNA of the CDR3 is TGTGCCAGCTCACCCGCGGGCCCAACCTACGAGCAGTACTTC. V and J are TRBV18 and TRBJ2-7, with a possible D match to TRBD2 (5 bases). Deletions cut 3 bases from V and 2 bases from J, with 11 bases between. Germline V gives CDR1 KGHSH, CDR2 LQKENI. This CDR3 contains 14 residues.